The clone carrying this TCR beta chain appeared many times. This sample was included in a study of breast tumors, draining lymph nodes, adjacent tissues. Germline-derived CDR1 and CDR2 are SGHAT and FQDESV (reference sequence). Losses at the gene ends were 5 bases for V and 7 bases for J; bases not matched to a gene: 3. The CDR3 totals 12 residues. Axillary draining lymph nodes of breast cancer patients supplied the node samples. TCRdb independently ran MiXCR on the multiplex PCR reads; one entry per CDR3 protein. Of 180,000 or so distinct CDR3 sequences in the sample, approximately 31% were seen once.

The clonotype originates from a female donor with breast cancer. Some clones in this sample may be carry-over from other donors' samples. The V call is TRBV11-1, the J call TRBJ1-2; 8 bases are shared with TRBD1. Sequencing was carried out using axillary lymph node tissue. The CDR3 bases are TGTGCCAGCAGCCAAGACAGGGGTGGCTACACCTTC. This codes for CASSQDRGGYTF.